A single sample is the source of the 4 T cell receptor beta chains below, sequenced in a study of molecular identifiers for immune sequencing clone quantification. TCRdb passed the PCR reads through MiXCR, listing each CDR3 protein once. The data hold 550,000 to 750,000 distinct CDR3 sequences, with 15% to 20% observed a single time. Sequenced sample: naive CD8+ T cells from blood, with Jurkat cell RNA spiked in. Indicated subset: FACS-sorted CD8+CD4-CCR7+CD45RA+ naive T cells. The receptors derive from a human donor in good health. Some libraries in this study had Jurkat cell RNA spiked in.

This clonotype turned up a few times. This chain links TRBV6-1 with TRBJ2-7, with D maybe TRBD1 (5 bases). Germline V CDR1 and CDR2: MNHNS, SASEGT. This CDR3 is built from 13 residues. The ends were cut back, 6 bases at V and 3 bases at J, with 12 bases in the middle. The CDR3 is CASSERTFYEQYF. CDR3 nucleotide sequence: TGTGCCAGCAGCGAACGGACATTCTACGAGCAGTACTTC.

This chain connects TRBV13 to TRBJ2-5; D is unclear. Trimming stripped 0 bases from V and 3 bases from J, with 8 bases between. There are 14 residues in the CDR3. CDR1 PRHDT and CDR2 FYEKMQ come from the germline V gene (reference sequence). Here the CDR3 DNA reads TGTGCCAGCAGCTTAGGTCTTACTAAAGAGACCCAGTACTTC. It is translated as CASSLGLTKETQYF.

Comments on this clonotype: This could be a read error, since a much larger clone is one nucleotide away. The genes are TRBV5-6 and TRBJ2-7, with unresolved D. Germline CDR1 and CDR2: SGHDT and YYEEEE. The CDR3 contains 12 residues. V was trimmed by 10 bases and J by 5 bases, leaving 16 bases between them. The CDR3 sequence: CARKVFGDEQYF. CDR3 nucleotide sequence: TGTGCCCGCAAGGTTTTTGGGGACGAGCAGTACTTC.

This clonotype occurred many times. In DNA form, the CDR3 reads TGTGCCAGCAGCTTCGAAAGGACCCGACTGGACACTGAAGCTTTCTTT. Its protein product is CASSFERTRLDTEAFF. The gene calls are TRBV27 and TRBJ1-1; no clear D. Trimming removed 6 bases from V and 3 bases from J, with 20 bases in between. Per the germline V gene, CDR1 is MNHEY and CDR2 is SMNVEV (reference sequence). The CDR3 totals 16 residues.